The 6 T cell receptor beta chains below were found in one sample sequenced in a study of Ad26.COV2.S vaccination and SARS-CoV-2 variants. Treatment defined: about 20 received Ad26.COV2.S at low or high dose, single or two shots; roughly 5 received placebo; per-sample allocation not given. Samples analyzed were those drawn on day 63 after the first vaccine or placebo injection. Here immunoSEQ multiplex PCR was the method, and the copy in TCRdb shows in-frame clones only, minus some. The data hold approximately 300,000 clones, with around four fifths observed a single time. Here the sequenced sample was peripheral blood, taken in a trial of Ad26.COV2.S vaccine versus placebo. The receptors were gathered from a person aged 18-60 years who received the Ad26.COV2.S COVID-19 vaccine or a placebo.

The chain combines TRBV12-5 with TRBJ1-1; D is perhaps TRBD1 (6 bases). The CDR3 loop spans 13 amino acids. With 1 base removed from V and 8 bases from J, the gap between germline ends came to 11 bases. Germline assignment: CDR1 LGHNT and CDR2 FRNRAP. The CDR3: CASGLAYGTEAFF. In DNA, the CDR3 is TGTGCTAGTGGTTTGGCATACGGGACAGAAGCTTTCTTT.

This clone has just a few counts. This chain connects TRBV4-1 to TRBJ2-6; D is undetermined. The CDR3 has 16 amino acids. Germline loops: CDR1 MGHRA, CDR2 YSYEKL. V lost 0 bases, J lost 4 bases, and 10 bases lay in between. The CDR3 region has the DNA TGCGCCAGCAGCCAAGATGGGAAAGCCGGGGCCAACGTCCTGACTTTC. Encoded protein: CASSQDGKAGANVLTF.

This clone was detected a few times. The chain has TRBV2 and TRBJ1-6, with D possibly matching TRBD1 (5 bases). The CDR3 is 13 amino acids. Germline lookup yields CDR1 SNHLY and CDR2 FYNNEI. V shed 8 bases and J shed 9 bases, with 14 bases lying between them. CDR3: CASDSPRVSPLHF. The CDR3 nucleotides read TGTGCCAGCGATTCCCCCAGGGTTTCACCCCTCCACTTT.

The CDR3 bases are TGTGCCAGCAGCCGAACAATAGGACAGGGAAGAACCGGGGAGCTGTTTTTT. Its protein product is CASSRTIGQGRTGELFF. The V call is TRBV6-6, the J call TRBJ2-2, with 8 bases aligning to TRBD1. Germline-derived CDR1 and CDR2 are MNHNY and SVGAGI (reference sequence). With V trimmed by 6 bases and J by 5 bases, 14 bases remained unmatched. The CDR3 is made up of 17 amino acids.

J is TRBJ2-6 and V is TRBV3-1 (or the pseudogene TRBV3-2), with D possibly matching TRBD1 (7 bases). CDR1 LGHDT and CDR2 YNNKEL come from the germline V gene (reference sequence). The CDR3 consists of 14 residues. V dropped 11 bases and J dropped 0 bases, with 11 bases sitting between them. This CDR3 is CAAGGSSGANVLTF. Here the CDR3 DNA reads TGTGCCGCAGGGGGGAGCTCTGGGGCCAACGTCCTGACTTTC.

The CDR3: CASSTMDSYEQYF. The CDR3 region has the DNA TGTGCCAGCAGCACTATGGACAGCTACGAGCAGTACTTC. V and J are TRBV5-5 and TRBJ2-7; tentatively, D is TRBD1 (6 bases). Trimming stripped 4 bases from V and 3 bases from J, with 11 bases between. The CDR3 runs 13 residues. Germline V CDR1 and CDR2: SGHKS, YYEKEE (reference sequence).